This TCR beta chain was captured by sequencing in a study of shared clonotypes between healthy human individuals. Study-level background: Sampling drew on donors who were two women and a few men aged 18 to 49. Used for every donor were three CD4 naive, three CD4 memory, two CD8 naive and one CD8 memory plate. Study conclusions and caveats: Relative to their counterparts shared across all four donors, non-shared clonotypes exhibited diminished generation probabilities.

Both subsets, CD45RA+ naive and CD45RA-negative memory, were split from the CD4+ cells. The CDR3 extends over 15 amino acids. The germline V gene encodes CDR1 MNHEY and CDR2 SMNVEV (reference sequence). Trimming removed 6 bases at V and 6 bases at J, with 18 bases between. Here immunoSEQ multiplex PCR was the method, and the copy in TCRdb shows in-frame clones only, minus some. The sample has more than 2,000,000 clones; approximately 95% are singletons. A word on this clone: Antigen unknown.

This sequence joins TRBV27 and TRBJ2-1, with TRBD1 as a possible D gene (7 bases). Sequenced input: naive CD4+ T cells from PBMCs. The subset here: CD45RA+ positively selected. This clonotype was sampled from a man aged 18-30 years in good health. Some clones in this sample may be carry-over from other donors' samples. DNA of the CDR3: TGTGCCAGCAGCCCCAGGGGGGCAGTCTCCAATGAGCAGTTCTTC. This sequence encodes CASSPRGAVSNEQFF.